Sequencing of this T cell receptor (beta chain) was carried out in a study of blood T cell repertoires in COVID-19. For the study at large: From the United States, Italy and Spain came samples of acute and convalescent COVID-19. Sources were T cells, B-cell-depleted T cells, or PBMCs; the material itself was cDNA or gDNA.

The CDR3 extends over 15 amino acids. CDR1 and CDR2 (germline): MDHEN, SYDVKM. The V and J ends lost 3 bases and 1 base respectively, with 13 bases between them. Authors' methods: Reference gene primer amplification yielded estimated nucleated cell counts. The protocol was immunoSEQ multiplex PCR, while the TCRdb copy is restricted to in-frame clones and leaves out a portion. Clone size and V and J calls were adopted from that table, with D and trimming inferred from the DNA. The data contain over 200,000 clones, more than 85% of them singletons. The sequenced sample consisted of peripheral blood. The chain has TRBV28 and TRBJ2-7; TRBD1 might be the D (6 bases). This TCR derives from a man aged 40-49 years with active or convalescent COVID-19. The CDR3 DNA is TGTGCCAGCAGTTTGAGGGGGTTTTTATCCTACGAGCAGTACTTC. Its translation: CASSLRGFLSYEQYF.